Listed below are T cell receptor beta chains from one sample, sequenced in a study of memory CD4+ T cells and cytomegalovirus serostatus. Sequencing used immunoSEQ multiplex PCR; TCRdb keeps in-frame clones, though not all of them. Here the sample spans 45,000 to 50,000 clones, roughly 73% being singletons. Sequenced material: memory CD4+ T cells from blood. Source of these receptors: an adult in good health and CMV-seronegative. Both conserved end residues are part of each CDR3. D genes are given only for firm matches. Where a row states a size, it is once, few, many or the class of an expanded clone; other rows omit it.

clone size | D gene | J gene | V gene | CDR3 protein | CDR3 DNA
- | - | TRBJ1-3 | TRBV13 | CASSSSTSGGSGNTIYF | TGTGCCAGCAGCTCCTCCACCTCGGGGGGCTCTGGAAACACCATATATTTT
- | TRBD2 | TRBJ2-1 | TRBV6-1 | CASSEGGRGVPPQFF | TGTGCCAGCAGTGAAGGAGGGCGGGGGGTCCCCCCGCAGTTCTTC
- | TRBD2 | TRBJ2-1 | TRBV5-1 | CASSLAGLTSPLFNEQFF | TGCGCCAGCAGCCTCGCGGGACTAACCTCACCGCTGTTCAATGAGCAGTTCTTC
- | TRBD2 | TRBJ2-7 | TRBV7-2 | CASSEYSGGTYEQYF | TGTGCCAGCAGCGAATATAGCGGGGGCACCTACGAGCAGTACTTC
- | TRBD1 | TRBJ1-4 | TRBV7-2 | CASADRVTEKLFF | TGTGCCAGCGCGGACAGGGTAACTGAAAAACTGTTTTTT
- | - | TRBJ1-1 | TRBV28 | CASTTRGAIEAFF | TGTGCCAGCACCACCCGAGGCGCAATTGAAGCTTTCTTT
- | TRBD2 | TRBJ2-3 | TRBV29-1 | CSVGDLAGVGTDTQYF | TGCAGCGTTGGAGATTTAGCGGGGGTAGGGACAGATACGCAGTATTTT
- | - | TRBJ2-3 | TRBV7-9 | CASSLLSTDTQYF | TGTGCCAGCAGCTTACTTAGCACAGATACGCAGTATTTT
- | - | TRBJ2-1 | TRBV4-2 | CASSQDSGGSDNEQFF | TGTGCCAGCAGCCAAGATTCGGGTGGGTCAGACAATGAGCAGTTCTTC
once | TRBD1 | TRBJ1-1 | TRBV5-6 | CASSLTGFTEAFF | TGTGCCAGCAGCCTGACAGGGTTCACTGAAGCTTTCTTT
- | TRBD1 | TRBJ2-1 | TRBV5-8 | CASSLGQGDEQFF | TGTGCCAGCAGCTTGGGACAGGGCGATGAGCAGTTCTTC
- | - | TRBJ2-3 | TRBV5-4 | CASSAKALGGGTDTQYF | TGTGCCAGCAGCGCCAAAGCATTAGGGGGGGGTACAGATACGCAGTATTTT
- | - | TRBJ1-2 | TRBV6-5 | CASSYSYRDGYTF | TGTGCCAGCAGTTACTCCTATAGGGATGGCTACACCTTC
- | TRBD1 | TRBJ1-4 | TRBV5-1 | CASSASEGQALRSNEKLFF | TGCGCCAGCAGCGCAAGCGAGGGACAGGCCCTCAGGTCTAATGAAAAACTGTTTTTT
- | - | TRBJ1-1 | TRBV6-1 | CASRVRPLDTEAFF | TGTGCCAGCAGAGTGCGGCCACTAGACACTGAAGCTTTCTTT
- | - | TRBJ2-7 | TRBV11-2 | CASSFYRDYEQYF | TGTGCCAGCAGCTTCTACAGGGACTACGAGCAGTACTTC
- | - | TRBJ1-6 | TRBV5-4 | CASSKDAGAADSPLHF | TGTGCCAGCAGCAAAGACGCGGGGGCAGCCGATTCACCCCTCCACTTT
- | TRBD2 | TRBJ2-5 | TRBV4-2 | CASSRSSGEETQYF | TGTGCCAGCAGCCGCTCTAGCGGGGAAGAGACCCAGTACTTC
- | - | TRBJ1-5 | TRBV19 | CASSGGNQPQHF | TGTGCCAGTAGTGGAGGGAATCAGCCCCAGCATTTT
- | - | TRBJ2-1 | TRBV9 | CASSPGAGNEQFF | TGTGCCAGCAGCCCAGGGGCGGGCAATGAGCAGTTCTTC
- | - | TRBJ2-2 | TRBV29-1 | CSAAETYNTGELFF | TGCAGCGCTGCGGAGACATATAACACCGGGGAGCTGTTTTTT
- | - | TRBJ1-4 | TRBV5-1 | CASSPIMGQIEKLFF | TGCGCCAGCAGTCCAATAATGGGGCAGATTGAAAAACTGTTTTTT
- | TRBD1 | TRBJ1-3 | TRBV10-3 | CAITNPGQGGDTIYF | TGTGCCATCACTAACCCGGGACAGGGTGGAGACACCATATATTTT
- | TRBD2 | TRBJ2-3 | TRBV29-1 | CSVALAGDGDTQYF | TGCAGCGTTGCACTAGCGGGGGACGGAGATACGCAGTATTTT
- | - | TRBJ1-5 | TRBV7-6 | CASSLGGPDQPQHF | TGTGCCAGCAGCTTGGGAGGCCCGGATCAGCCCCAGCATTTT
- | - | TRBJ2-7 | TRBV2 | CASNVQGRFYEQYF | TGTGCCAGCAATGTACAGGGGAGGTTCTACGAGCAGTACTTC
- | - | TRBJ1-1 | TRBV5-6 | CASSLRRTEAFF | TGTGCCAGCAGCTTACGTCGGACTGAAGCTTTCTTT
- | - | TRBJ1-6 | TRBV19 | CASSPIDRDYSPLHF | TGTGCCAGTAGTCCCATAGACCGGGATTATTCACCCCTCCACTTT
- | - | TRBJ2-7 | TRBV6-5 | CASSYSTMGGYEQYF | TGTGCCAGCAGTTACTCGACAATGGGAGGCTACGAGCAGTACTTC
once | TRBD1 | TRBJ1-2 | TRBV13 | CASILTGSVGGYTF | TGTGCCAGCATATTGACAGGGAGTGTTGGTGGCTACACCTTC
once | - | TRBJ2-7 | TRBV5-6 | CASSFWGGLRYF | TGTGCCAGCAGCTTTTGGGGGGGGCTGCGGTACTTC
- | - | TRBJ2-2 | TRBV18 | CASSPPTGSNTGELFF | TGTGCCAGCTCACCTCCCACGGGATCGAACACCGGGGAGCTGTTTTTT
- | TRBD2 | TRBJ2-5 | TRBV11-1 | CASSSASGGAVETQYF | TGTGCCAGCAGCTCGGCTAGCGGGGGGGCCGTAGAGACCCAGTACTTC
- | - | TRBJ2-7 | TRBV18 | CASSPQRPVGFEQYF | TGTGCCAGCTCACCCCAGCGACCTGTAGGGTTCGAGCAGTACTTC
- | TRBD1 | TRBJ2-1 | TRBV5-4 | CASSAYTGTGREQFF | TGTGCCAGCAGCGCCTACACCGGGACAGGGCGAGAGCAGTTCTTC
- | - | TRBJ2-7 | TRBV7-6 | CASSFRGVEQYF | TGTGCCAGCAGCTTCAGGGGCGTCGAGCAGTACTTC
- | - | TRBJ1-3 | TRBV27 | CASSSRVGGNTIYF | TGTGCCAGCAGTTCCAGGGTGGGTGGAAACACCATATATTTT
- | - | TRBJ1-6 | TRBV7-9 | CASRQEETRGIGSPLHF | TGTGCCAGCAGACAAGAGGAGACCAGGGGAATCGGTTCACCCCTCCACTTT
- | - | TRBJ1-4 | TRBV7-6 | CASSLEGFGEKLFF | TGTGCCAGCAGTTTGGAGGGGTTCGGGGAAAAACTGTTTTTT
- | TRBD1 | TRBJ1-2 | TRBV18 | CASSPRGTGGDYGYTF | TGTGCCAGCTCACCAAGGGGAACAGGGGGCGACTATGGCTACACCTTC
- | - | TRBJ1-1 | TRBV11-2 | CASSLAGSLNTEAFF | TGTGCCAGCAGTCTAGCGGGGTCTCTGAACACTGAAGCTTTCTTT
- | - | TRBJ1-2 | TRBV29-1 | CSVDREGDGYTF | TGCAGCGTTGACAGGGAAGGGGATGGCTACACCTTC
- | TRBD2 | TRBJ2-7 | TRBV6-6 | CASKSYRDSGGYEQYF | TGTGCCAGCAAAAGCTATCGGGATAGCGGGGGTTACGAGCAGTACTTC
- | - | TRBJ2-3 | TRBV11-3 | CASSLEETDTQYF | TGTGCCAGCAGCTTAGAAGAAACAGATACGCAGTATTTT
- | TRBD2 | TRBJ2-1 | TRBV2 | CASTSGEYNEQFF | TGTGCCAGCACTAGCGGGGAATACAATGAGCAGTTCTTC
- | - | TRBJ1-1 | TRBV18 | CASSSRQDNTEAFF | TGTGCCAGCTCATCTCGACAGGATAACACTGAAGCTTTCTTT
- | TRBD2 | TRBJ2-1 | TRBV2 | CATSSSGGSYEQFF | TGTGCCACCTCTTCTAGCGGGGGTAGCTATGAGCAGTTCTTC
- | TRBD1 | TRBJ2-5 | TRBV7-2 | CASGGQGVKTQYF | TGTGCCAGCGGCGGACAGGGAGTAAAGACCCAGTACTTC
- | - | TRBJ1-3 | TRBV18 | CASSPPLTSGNTIYF | TGTGCCAGCTCACCACCTCTGACGTCTGGAAACACCATATATTTT
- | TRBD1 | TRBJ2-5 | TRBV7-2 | CASSLDGRGRETQYF | TGTGCCAGCAGCTTAGACGGCAGGGGGCGAGAGACCCAGTACTTC
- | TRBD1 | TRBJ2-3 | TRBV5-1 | CASSVQGASTDTQYF | TGCGCCAGCAGTGTACAGGGGGCCAGCACAGATACGCAGTATTTT
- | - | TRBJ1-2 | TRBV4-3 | CASSQDLSAGRGWRLDYGYTF | TGCGCCAGCAGCCAAGATTTGAGTGCGGGAAGGGGATGGCGGTTGGACTATGGCTACACCTTC
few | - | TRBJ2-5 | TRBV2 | CASSVGSGTQYF | TGTGCCAGCAGTGTCGGATCGGGGACCCAGTACTTC
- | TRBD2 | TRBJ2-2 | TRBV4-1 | CASSQALGSGGKTGELFF | TGCGCCAGCAGCCAAGCCCTTGGGAGCGGGGGTAAGACCGGGGAGCTGTTTTTT